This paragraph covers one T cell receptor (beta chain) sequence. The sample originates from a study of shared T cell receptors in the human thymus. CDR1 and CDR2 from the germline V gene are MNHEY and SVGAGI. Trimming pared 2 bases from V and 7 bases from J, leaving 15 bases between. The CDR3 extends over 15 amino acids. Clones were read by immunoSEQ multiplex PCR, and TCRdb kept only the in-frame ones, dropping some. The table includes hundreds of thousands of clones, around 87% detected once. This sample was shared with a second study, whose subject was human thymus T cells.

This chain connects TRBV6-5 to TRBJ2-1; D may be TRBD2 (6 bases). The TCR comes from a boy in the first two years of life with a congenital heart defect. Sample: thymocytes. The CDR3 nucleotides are TGTGCCAGCAGTTACGGGTTGGAACGGGAGAATGAGCAGTTCTTC. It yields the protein CASSYGLERENEQFF.